These 14 T cell receptor beta chains share one sample of origin, sequenced in a study of blood T cells in healthy people across ages. Sample-barcoded 5' priming and a J-beta primer mix drove a second PCR of 7 to 11 cycles. TCRdb recomputed calls from the 5' RACE reads with MiXCR, one row per CDR3 protein. The sample contains about 1.1 million distinct CDR3 sequences, about two fifths of which appear only once. Sequencing was carried out using blood. The receptors stem from a man between 18 and 35 years old in good health.

This clonotype has a handful of counts. The CDR3 loop is CSARGGYNEKLFF. CDR3 nucleotide sequence: TGCAGTGCACGGGGAGGATATAATGAAAAACTGTTTTTT. This chain connects TRBV20-1 to TRBJ1-4; D remains unclear. Germline V gene data show CDR1 as DFQATT and CDR2 as SNEGSKA (reference sequence). The CDR3 has 13 residues. V lost 6 bases and J 4 bases, leaving 12 bases between the germline ends.

This clonotype was seen only a few times. This chain uses TRBV6-6 with TRBJ2-1; 10 positions match TRBD2. This CDR3 is built from 17 residues. V dropped 7 bases and J dropped 0; count of bases not matched to a gene: 9. The germline V gene encodes CDR1 MNHNY and CDR2 SVGAGI (reference sequence). As DNA, the CDR3 is TGTGCCAGCATCGCTAGCGGGGGCCCTAGCTCCTACAATGAGCAGTTCTTC. Amino acid sequence: CASIASGGPSSYNEQFF.

Worth noting for this clonotype: This may arise from a read error, as a much more abundant clone is one base away. The V and J genes are TRBV2 and TRBJ2-4; possibly TRBD2 for D (7 bases). The J call is uncertain, as TRBJ2-7 better fits the DNA end. The germline V gene has CDR1 SNHLY and CDR2 FYNNEI. The CDR3 is 14 residues long. The CDR3 DNA sequence: TGTGCCAGCAGTGTGGGGGGGCTGGCCTGCGAGCAGTACTTC. Its protein product is CASSVGGLACEQYF.

This clonotype has at least ten counts. The chain recombines TRBV7-2 with TRBJ2-1; D gene uncertain. This CDR3 is built from 14 residues. CDR1 and CDR2 from the germline V gene are SGHTA and FQGNSA. V was shortened by 5 bases and J by 5 bases, with 13 bases between the two germline ends. CDR3 protein: CASSPRYGNNEQFF. CDR3 nucleotide sequence: TGTGCCAGCAGCCCCAGGTATGGAAACAATGAGCAGTTCTTC.

This clonotype has more than one count but fewer than ten. V gene TRBV11-2 combines with J gene TRBJ1-2; D call uncertain. This CDR3 has 15 residues. Between the trimmed V and J ends, which lost 1 base and 8 bases, there was a span of 17 bases. Per germline, CDR1 SGHAT and CDR2 FQNNGV. The CDR3: CASSLGATTRSGYTF. The CDR3 DNA sequence: TGTGCCAGCAGCTTAGGGGCGACTACGAGATCGGGCTACACCTTC.

The CDR3 sequence is CASRTSANQETQYF. CDR3 DNA: TGTGCCAGCAGGACTAGCGCAAACCAAGAGACCCAGTACTTC. The chain couples TRBV7-9 to TRBJ2-5; 8 positions match TRBD2. The junction had 3 bases not matched to a gene; V was cut back by 6 bases and J by 0 bases. The CDR3 sequence is 14 residues long. The germline V gene encodes CDR1 SEHNR and CDR2 FQNEAQ (reference sequence). Variable domain in full (rest from reference TRBV7-9 and TRBJ2-5): DTGVSQNPRHKITKRGQNVTFRCDPISEHNRLYWYRQTLGQGPEFLTYFQNEAQLEKSRLLSDRFSAERPKGSFSTLEIQRTEQGDSAMYLCASRTSANQETQYFGPGTRLLVL.

The chain employs TRBV10-3 and TRBJ1-1, with a possible D match to TRBD1 (5 bases). Germline CDR1 and CDR2: ENHRY and SYGVKD. CDR3 length: 14 amino acids. Trimming stripped 10 bases from V and 7 bases from J, with 22 bases between. CDR3 in DNA: TGTGCCACCTCACACGGGGCCCCACGGCTTGAAGCTTTCTTT. Amino acid sequence: CATSHGAPRLEAFF.

CDR3 in amino acids: CASNPLNYNEQFF. In DNA form, the CDR3 reads TGTGCCAGCAACCCCCTTAACTACAATGAGCAGTTCTTC. The rearrangement links TRBV12-3 or TRBV12-4 to TRBJ2-1; D gene ambiguous. V lost 7 bases and J lost 3, with 10 bases in between. There are 13 residues in the CDR3.

This clonotype was found a few times. The DNA of the CDR3 is TGCAGCGTTGAGGGACAGGGGAACACTGAAGCTTTCTTT. Its protein product is CSVEGQGNTEAFF. The chain has TRBV29-1 and TRBJ1-1; 9 bases map to TRBD1. Germline CDR1 SQVTM, CDR2 ANQGSEA. This CDR3 contains 13 residues. Losses at the gene ends were 3 bases for V and 1 base for J; bases not matched to a gene: 0.

Only a few counts were recorded for this clonotype. This chain uses TRBV12-3 or TRBV12-4 with TRBJ1-5, with D possibly being TRBD1 (6 bases). V shed 2 bases and J shed 5 bases, with 13 bases lying between them. The length of the CDR3 is 15 residues. The CDR3 DNA sequence: TGTGCCAGCAGTTTATGGGGGGCGGGAGATCAGCCCCAGCATTTT. It specifies CASSLWGAGDQPQHF.

This chain links TRBV4-3 with TRBJ1-1, with D possibly TRBD1 on 5 matching bases. The V end lost 4 bases, the J end lost 4 bases, and 16 bases lay between the germline ends. The CDR3 has 15 residues. The germline CDR1 and CDR2 sequences are LGHNA and YSLEER. The CDR3 bases are TGCGCCAGCAGCCCTCAGGGAGACGGTTCCACTGAAGCTTTCTTT. Translated, it gives CASSPQGDGSTEAFF.

V gene TRBV10-3 combines with J gene TRBJ1-4; D might be TRBD1 (6 bases). The CDR3 length is 15 residues. The germline CDR1 and CDR2 sequences are ENHRY and SYGVKD. The V end was cut by 2 bases, the J end by 3 bases, with 10 bases between. The CDR3 reads CAISERTAANEKLFF. CDR3 DNA: TGTGCCATCAGTGAGCGGACAGCAGCTAATGAAAAACTGTTTTTT.

In the case of this clonotype: The junction shows a germline mismatch at one end, possibly a read error. The gene calls are TRBV6-1 and TRBJ2-3, with 7 bases that match TRBD2. The germline V gene has CDR1 MNHNS and CDR2 SASEGT. The CDR3 extends over 14 amino acids. Here the CDR3 reads CVSSEARGVDTQYF. The CDR3 region has the DNA TGTGTCAGCAGTGAAGCTCGGGGGGTGGATACGCAGTATTTT.

In this sample, this clonotype turned up a few times. The gene calls are TRBV28 and TRBJ2-1; TRBD2 matches at 8 bases. There are 16 residues in the CDR3. Germline loops: CDR1 MDHEN, CDR2 SYDVKM. Trimming at V came to 4 bases and at J to 5 bases, leaving 10 bases not matched to a gene. The CDR3 region has the DNA TGTGCCAGCAGTTCCCCGGGCGGGGGGTCTAACAATGAGCAGTTCTTC. This codes for CASSSPGGGSNNEQFF. Based on the CDR3 plus reference TRBV28 and TRBJ2-1, the full variable domain is DVKVTQSSRYLVKRTGEKVFLECVQDMDHENMFWYRQDPGLGLRLIYFSYDVKMKEKGDIPEGYSVSREKKERFSLILESASTNQTSMYLCASSSPGGGSNNEQFFGPGTRLTVL.